Below, one T cell receptor (beta chain) is given with its context. These data come from a study of long-term antiretroviral therapy in people with HIV. The CDR3 consists of 16 residues. Trimming shortened V by 0 bases and J by 3 bases, and 11 bases separated the two germline ends. Germline CDR1 is SGHDN and CDR2 is FVKESK. It was version v3.0 of the immunoSEQ assay that was run at survey level. The data were produced by immunoSEQ multiplex PCR, yet TCRdb's version contains in-frame clones alone and is incomplete. Among tens of thousands of clones listed, about 91% were seen once. The chain combines TRBV14 with TRBJ1-4; D remains unclear. This sample comprised unsorted PBMCs, obtained more than 4.3 years after starting antiretroviral therapy. The receptor comes from a man aged 30-40 years with HIV. The CDR3 nucleotides read TGTGCCAGCAGCCAAGATTGGGAGTCAGCTAATGAAAAACTGTTTTTT. Translated: CASSQDWESANEKLFF.